This T cell receptor beta chain was sequenced during a study of CD8 T cells in Susac syndrome. From blood CD8+ and CD4+ T cells, the TCR beta chain was sequenced. Healthy donors acted as controls, with matching for age and sex. Of note for this clonotype: The target antigen is unknown.

Germline lookup yields CDR1 GTSNPN and CDR2 SVGIG (reference sequence). Deletions cut 6 bases from V and 0 bases from J, with 8 bases between. There are 12 residues in the CDR3. RNA, at about 0.5 to 1 ug, was reverse transcribed with random hexamers. A multiplex approach, immunoSEQ multiplex PCR, amplified TCR beta CDR3 across 54 Vbeta and 13 Jbeta. TCRdb itself ran the immunoSEQ multiplex PCR reads through MiXCR, one entry per CDR3 protein. The sample has 150,000 to 200,000 distinct CDR3 sequences; around 94% are singletons. Overall study findings and caveats: It was acknowledged by the study that relatively few individuals were included in its TCR sequencing and HLA analysis.

The chain joins TRBV30 to TRBJ2-5; the D gene is possibly TRBD1 (5 bases). Sequencing was done on a sample of CD4+ T cells from PBMCs. The receptor was isolated from a human donor in good health. The CDR3 reads CACGHNQETQYF. The CDR3, as DNA: TGTGCCTGCGGACATAACCAAGAGACCCAGTACTTC.